This TCR beta chain came from a study of T cells in Graves' hyperthyroidism and ophthalmopathy. This clonotype was counted at least ten times. Its antigen is as yet unknown. What was amplified from RNA transcripts were TCR beta CDR3 regions. During a first-round RT-PCR of the TCR CDR3, the HTBI primer set was used. Each CDR3 protein gets one entry after TCRdb re-called the multiplex PCR reads with MiXCR. The sample contains about 250,000 distinct CDR3 sequences, almost 25% of which appear only once. Together with thyroid ultrasound, orbital computed tomography, serum thyroxine and TRAb, clinical symptoms were used for diagnoses. Fresh 10 ml peripheral blood yielded PBMCs. CDR3 length equals 16 residues. Germline assignment: CDR1 MNHNS and CDR2 SASEGT. The germline V and J ends were trimmed by 1 base and 0 bases, with 13 bases remaining between them. Study findings and constraints: Peripheral blood also featured most of the thyroid clonotypes expanded above 0.001.

The V call is TRBV6-1, the J call TRBJ2-7; possibly TRBD1 or TRBD2 for D (7 bases each). The TCR sequence derives from a woman in her 40s with Graves' ophthalmopathy. The sample comprised blood. The CDR3 spells CASSEGEGQYSYEQYF. The CDR3 DNA follows: TGTGCCAGCAGTGAAGGGGAGGGACAGTACTCCTACGAGCAGTACTTC.